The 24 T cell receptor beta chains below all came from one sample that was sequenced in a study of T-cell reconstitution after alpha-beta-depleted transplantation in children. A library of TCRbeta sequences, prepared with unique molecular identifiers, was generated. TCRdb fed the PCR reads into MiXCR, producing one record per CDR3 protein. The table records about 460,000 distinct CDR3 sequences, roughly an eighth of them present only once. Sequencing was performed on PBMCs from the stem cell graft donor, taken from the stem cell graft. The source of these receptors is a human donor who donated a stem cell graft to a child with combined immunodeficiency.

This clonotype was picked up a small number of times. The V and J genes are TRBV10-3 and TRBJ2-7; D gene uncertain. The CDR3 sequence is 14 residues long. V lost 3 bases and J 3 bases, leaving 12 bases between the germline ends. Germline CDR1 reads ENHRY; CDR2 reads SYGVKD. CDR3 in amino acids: CAISETGGRYEQYF. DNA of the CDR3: TGTGCCATCAGTGAAACGGGCGGCCGCTACGAGCAGTACTTC.

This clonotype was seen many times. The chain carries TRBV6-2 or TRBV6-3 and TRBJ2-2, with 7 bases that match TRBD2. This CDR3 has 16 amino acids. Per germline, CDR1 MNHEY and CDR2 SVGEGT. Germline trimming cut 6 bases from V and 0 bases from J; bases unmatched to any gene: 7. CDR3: CASSDRLAPNTGELFF. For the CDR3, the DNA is TGTGCCAGCAGCGACAGACTAGCCCCGAACACCGGGGAGCTGTTTTTT.

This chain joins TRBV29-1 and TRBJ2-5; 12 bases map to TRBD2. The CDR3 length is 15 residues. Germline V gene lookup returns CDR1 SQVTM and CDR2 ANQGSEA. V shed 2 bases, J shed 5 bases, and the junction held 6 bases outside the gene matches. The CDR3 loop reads CSVELAGGPRETQYF. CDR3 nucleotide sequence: TGCAGCGTTGAACTAGCGGGAGGGCCGCGGGAGACCCAGTACTTC.

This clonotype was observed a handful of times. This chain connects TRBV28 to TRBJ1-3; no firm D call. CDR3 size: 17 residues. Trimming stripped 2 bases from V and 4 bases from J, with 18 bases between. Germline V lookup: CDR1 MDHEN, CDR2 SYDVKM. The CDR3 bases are TGTGCCAGCAGTTTACAGTCCCCCCACATCGTAGGAAACACCATATATTTT. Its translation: CASSLQSPHIVGNTIYF.

The CDR3 DNA sequence: TGCGCCAGCAGCTTGGTTTCGTCTGTGGAGCTGTTTTTT. It codes for CASSLVSSVELFF. The chain couples TRBV5-1 to TRBJ2-2; no reliable D call. Looked up from germline, CDR1 is SGHRS and CDR2 is YFSETQ. The ends were cut back, 0 bases at V and 10 bases at J, with 10 bases in the middle. The CDR3 covers 13 residues.

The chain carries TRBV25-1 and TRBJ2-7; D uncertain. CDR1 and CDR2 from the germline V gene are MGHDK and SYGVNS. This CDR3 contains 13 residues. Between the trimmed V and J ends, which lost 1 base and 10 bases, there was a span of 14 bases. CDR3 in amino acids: CASSESGQFNQYF. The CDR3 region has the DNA TGTGCCAGCAGTGAATCTGGTCAGTTTAACCAGTACTTC.

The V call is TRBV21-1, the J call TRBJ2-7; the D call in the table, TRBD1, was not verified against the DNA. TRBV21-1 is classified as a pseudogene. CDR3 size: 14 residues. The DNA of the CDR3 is TGTGCCAGCAGCAAAGAATCGGACAGGAGGGAGCAGTACTTC. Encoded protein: CASSKESDRREQYF.

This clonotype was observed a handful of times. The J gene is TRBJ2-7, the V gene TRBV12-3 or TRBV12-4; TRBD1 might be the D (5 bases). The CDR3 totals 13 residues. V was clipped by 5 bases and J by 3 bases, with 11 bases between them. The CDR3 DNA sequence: TGTGCCAGCAGTGTGGACATTTACTACGAGCAGTACTTC. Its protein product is CASSVDIYYEQYF.

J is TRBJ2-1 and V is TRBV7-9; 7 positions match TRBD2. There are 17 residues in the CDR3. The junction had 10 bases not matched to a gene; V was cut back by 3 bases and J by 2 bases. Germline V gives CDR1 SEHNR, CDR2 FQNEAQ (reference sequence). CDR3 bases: TGTGCCAGCAGCTTGATAGGGGTAGGGAGGGCCTACAATGAGCAGTTCTTC. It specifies CASSLIGVGRAYNEQFF.

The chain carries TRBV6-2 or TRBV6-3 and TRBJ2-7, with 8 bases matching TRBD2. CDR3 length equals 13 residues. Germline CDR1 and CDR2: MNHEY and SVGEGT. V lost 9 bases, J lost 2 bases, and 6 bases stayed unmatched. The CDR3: CASPRLATYEQYF. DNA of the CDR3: TGTGCCAGTCCAAGACTAGCGACCTACGAGCAGTACTTC.

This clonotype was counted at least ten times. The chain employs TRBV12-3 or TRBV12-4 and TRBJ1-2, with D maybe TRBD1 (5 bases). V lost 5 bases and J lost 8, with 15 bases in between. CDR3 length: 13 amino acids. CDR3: CASSQATGGGYTF. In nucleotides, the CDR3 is TGTGCCAGCAGTCAGGCTACAGGAGGAGGCTACACCTTC.

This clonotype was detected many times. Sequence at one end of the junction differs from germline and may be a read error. The DNA for the CDR3 is TGTGCCAGCAGCGGGGTCAGCAGAGATACGCAGTATTTT. It yields the protein CASSGVSRDTQYF. The V and J genes are TRBV11-1 and TRBJ2-3; D gene uncertain. The CDR3 runs to 13 residues. Germline-derived CDR1 and CDR2 are SGHAT and FQDESV (reference sequence).

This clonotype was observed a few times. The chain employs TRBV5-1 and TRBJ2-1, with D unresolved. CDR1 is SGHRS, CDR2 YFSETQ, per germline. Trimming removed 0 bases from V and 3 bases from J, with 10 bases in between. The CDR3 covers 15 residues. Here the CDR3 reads CASSLEQKNYNEQFF. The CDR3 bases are TGCGCCAGCAGCTTGGAACAGAAAAACTACAATGAGCAGTTCTTC.

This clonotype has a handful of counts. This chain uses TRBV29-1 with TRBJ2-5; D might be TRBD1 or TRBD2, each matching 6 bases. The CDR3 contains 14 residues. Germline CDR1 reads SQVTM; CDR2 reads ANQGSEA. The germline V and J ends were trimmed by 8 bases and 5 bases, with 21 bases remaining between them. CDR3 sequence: CSSRTGAAEETQYF. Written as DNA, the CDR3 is TGCAGCTCCCGGACGGGGGCCGCAGAGGAGACCCAGTACTTC.

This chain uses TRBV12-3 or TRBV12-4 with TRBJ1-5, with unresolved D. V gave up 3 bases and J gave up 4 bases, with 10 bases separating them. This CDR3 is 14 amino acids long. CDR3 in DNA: TGTGCCAGCAGTTTTGATAGGGCTAATCAGCCCCAGCATTTT. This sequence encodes CASSFDRANQPQHF.

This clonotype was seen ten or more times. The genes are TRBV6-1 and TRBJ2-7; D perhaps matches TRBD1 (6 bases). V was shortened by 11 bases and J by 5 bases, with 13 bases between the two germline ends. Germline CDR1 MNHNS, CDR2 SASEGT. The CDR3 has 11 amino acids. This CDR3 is CAVHRENEQYF. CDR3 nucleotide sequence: TGTGCCGTCCACAGGGAAAACGAGCAGTACTTC.

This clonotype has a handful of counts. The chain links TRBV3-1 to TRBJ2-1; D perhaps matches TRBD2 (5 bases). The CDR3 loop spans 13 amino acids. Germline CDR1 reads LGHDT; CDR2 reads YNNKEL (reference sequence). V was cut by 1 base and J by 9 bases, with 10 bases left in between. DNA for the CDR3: TGTGCCAGCAGCCAAGGGAGGATGGGTGAGCAGTTCTTC. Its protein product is CASSQGRMGEQFF.

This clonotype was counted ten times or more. The CDR3 region has the DNA TGTGCCAGCAGTGCCGGCATCTCCTACAATGAGCAGTTCTTC. Translated: CASSAGISYNEQFF. This sequence joins TRBV27 and TRBJ2-1; D ambiguous. This CDR3 has 14 amino acids. CDR1 and CDR2 from the germline V gene are MNHEY and SMNVEV (reference sequence). The ends were cut back, 5 bases at V and 0 bases at J, with 8 bases in the middle.

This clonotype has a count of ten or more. CDR3 protein: CASSFGTGENEQYF. In DNA, the CDR3 is TGTGCCAGCAGTTTCGGGACAGGGGAGAACGAGCAGTACTTC. This rearrangement joins TRBV12-3 or TRBV12-4 to TRBJ2-7; 10 bases agree with TRBD1. CDR3 length: 14 residues. With 3 bases clipped from V and 5 bases from J, the junction kept 4 bases outside the gene matches.

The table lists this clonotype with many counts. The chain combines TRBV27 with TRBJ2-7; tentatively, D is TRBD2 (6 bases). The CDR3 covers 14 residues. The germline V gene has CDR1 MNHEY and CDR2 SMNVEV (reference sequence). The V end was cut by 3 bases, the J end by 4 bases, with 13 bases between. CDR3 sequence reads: CASSFSGNFYEQYF. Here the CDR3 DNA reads TGTGCCAGCAGTTTTAGCGGAAATTTTTACGAGCAGTACTTC.

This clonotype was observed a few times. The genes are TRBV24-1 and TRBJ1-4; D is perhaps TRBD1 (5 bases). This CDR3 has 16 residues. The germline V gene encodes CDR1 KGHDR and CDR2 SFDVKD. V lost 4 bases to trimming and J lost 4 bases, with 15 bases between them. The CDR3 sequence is CATSDLDSAGNEKLFF. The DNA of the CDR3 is TGTGCCACCAGTGACCTAGACAGCGCGGGTAATGAAAAACTGTTTTTT.

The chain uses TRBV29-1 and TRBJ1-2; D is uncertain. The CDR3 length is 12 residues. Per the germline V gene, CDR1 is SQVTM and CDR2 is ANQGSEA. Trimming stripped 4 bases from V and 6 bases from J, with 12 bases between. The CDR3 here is CSVAMGSDGYTF. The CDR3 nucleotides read TGCAGCGTTGCAATGGGGTCGGATGGCTACACCTTC.

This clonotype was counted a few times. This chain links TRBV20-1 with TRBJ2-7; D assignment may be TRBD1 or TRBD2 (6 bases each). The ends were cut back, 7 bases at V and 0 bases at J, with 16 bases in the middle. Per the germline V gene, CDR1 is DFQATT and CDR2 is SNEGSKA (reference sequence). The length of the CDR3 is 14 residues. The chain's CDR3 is CSGFGGGNSYEQYF. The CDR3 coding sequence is TGCAGTGGCTTCGGAGGGGGGAACTCCTACGAGCAGTACTTC.

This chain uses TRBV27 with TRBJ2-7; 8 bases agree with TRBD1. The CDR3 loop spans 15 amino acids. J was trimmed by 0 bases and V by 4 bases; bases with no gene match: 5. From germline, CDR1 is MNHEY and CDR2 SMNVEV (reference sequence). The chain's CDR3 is CASSSTGEASYEQYF. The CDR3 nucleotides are TGTGCCAGCAGTTCGACAGGGGAGGCCTCCTACGAGCAGTACTTC.